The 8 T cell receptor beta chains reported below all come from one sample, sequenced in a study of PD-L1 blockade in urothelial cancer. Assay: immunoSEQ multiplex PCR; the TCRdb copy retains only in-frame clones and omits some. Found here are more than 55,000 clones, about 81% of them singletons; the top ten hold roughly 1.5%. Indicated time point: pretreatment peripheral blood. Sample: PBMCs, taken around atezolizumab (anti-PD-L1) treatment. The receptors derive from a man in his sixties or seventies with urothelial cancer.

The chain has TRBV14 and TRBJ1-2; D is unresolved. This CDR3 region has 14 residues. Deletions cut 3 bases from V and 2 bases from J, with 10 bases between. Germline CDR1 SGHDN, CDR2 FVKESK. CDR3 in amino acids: CASSHSGGNYGYTF. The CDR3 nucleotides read TGTGCCAGCAGCCACTCAGGAGGCAACTATGGCTACACCTTC.

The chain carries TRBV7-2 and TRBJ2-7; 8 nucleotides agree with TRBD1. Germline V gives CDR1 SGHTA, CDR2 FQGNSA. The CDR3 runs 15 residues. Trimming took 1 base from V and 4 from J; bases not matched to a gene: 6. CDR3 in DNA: TGTGCCAGCAGCTTAGATCGGACAGGGTTGTACGAGCAGTACTTC. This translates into CASSLDRTGLYEQYF.

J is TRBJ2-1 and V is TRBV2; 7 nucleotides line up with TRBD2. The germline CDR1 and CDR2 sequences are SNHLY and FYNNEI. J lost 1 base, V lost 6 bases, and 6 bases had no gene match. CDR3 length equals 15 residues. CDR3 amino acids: CASSVSGASYNEQFF. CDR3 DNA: TGTGCCAGCAGCGTAAGCGGGGCATCCTACAATGAGCAGTTCTTC.

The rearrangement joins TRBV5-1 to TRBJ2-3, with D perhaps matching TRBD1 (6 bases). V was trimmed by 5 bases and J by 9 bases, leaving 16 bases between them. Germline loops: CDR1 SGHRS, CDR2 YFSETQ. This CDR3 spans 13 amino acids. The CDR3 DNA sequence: TGCGCCAGCAGTCAGGGGCCTAGTCTCACGCAGTATTTT. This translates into CASSQGPSLTQYF.

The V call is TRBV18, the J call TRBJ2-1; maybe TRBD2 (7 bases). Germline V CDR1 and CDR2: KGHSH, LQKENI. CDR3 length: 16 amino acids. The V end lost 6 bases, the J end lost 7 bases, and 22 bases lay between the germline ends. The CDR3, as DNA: TGTGCCAGCTCCCCCCAGGTCACCGAGGGGGGGAATGAGCAGTTCTTC. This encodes CASSPQVTEGGNEQFF.

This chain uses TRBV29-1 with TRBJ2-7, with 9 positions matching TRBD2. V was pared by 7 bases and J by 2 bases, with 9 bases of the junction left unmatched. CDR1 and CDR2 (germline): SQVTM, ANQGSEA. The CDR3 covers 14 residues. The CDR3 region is CSAGSGSSPYEQYF. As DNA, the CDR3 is TGCAGCGCCGGTAGCGGGAGCTCCCCCTACGAGCAGTACTTC.

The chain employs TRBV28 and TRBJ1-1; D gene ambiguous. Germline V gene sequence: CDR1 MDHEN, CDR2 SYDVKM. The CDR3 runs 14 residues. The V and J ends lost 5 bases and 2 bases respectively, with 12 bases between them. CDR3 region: CASSPFTVNTEAFF. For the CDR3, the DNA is TGTGCCAGCAGTCCGTTTACGGTTAACACTGAAGCTTTCTTT. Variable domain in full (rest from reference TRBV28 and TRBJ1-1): DVKVTQSSRYLVKRTGEKVFLECVQDMDHENMFWYRQDPGLGLRLIYFSYDVKMKEKGDIPEGYSVSREKKERFSLILESASTNQTSMYLCASSPFTVNTEAFFGQGTRLTVV.

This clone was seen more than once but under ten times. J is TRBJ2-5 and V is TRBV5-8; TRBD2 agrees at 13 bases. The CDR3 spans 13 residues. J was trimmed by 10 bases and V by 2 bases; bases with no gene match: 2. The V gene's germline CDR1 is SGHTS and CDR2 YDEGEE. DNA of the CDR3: TGTGCCAGCAGCTTAGGGACTAGCGGGATCCAGTACTTC. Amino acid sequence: CASSLGTSGIQYF.